This is a list of T cell receptor beta chains from one sample in a study of patients and donors after allogeneic stem cell transplantation. TCRdb re-derived calls from the RT-PCR reads in MiXCR, one entry per CDR3 protein. The table lists about a million distinct CDR3 sequences, roughly 18% of them singletons. The sample comprised blood, either unsorted or a sorted T cell fraction (not recorded which). These receptors came from a human donor who was either an allogeneic HSCT recipient or a stem cell or donor lymphocyte infusion donor (not recorded which). It is not recorded whose cells these are; they may come from a transplant donor. The CDR3 runs from the conserved cysteine through the conserved F or W. The D gene is left open where the match is weak. Not all rows give a size; the values are once, few, many and, for expanded clones, a class.

v_call	d_call	clone_size	j_call	cdr3_aa	cdr3_nt
TRBV29-1	.	.	TRBJ1-2	CSVLAGGYTF	TGCAGCGTTTTGGCGGGGGGCTACACCTTC
TRBV7-9	.	many	TRBJ1-1	CASSPAGATEAFF	TGTGCCAGCAGCCCCGCCGGGGCCACTGAAGCTTTCTTT
TRBV3-1	.	few	TRBJ1-2	CASSQVEGTYGYTF	TGTGCCAGCAGCCAAGTAGAGGGGACCTATGGCTACACCTTC
TRBV6-5	TRBD1	few	TRBJ1-2	CASSYGQGQANYGYTF	TGTGCCAGCAGTTATGGACAGGGTCAAGCTAACTATGGCTACACCTTC
TRBV27	.	.	TRBJ2-7	CASKRADAYEQYF	TGTGCCAGCAAGAGGGCGGACGCCTACGAGCAGTACTTC
TRBV12-3/TRBV12-4	.	few	TRBJ2-2	CASTHGPPGELFF	TGTGCCAGCACCCACGGTCCTCCCGGGGAGCTGTTTTTT
TRBV6-2/TRBV6-3	.	few	TRBJ2-1	CASRPIALSSYNEQFF	TGTGCCAGCAGACCCATAGCGTTATCCTCCTACAATGAGCAGTTCTTC
TRBV29-1	.	few	TRBJ1-1	CSVSPGAIMNTEAFF	TGCAGCGTTTCTCCAGGGGCCATCATGAACACTGAAGCTTTCTTT
TRBV6-6	.	few	TRBJ2-7	CASSPNPWYEQYF	TGTGCCAGCAGCCCTAACCCGTGGTACGAGCAGTACTTC
TRBV4-1	TRBD1	.	TRBJ2-2	CASSQVGGQGTDTGELFF	TGCGCCAGCAGCCAAGTAGGGGGACAGGGAACTGACACCGGGGAGCTGTTTTTT
TRBV10-3	.	few	TRBJ2-7	CAISESLIGGAYEQYF	TGTGCCATCAGTGAGTCGTTAATCGGTGGGGCCTACGAGCAGTACTTC
TRBV5-1	.	.	TRBJ2-3	CASSSVISGTDTQYF	TGCGCCAGCAGCTCCGTAATATCTGGAACAGATACGCAGTATTTT
TRBV29-1	TRBD1	few	TRBJ2-7	CSVATQGGPYEQYF	TGCAGCGTTGCGACACAGGGGGGACCCTACGAGCAGTACTTC
TRBV12-3/TRBV12-4	.	many	TRBJ1-2	CASSPPRANYGYTF	TGTGCCAGCAGCCCCCCCCGCGCTAACTATGGCTACACCTTC
TRBV5-1	TRBD2	.	TRBJ2-5	CASSLVTSGGGQETQYF	TGCGCCAGCAGCTTAGTAACTAGCGGGGGAGGACAAGAGACCCAGTACTTC
TRBV4-2	.	many	TRBJ2-1	CASSQTTSSYNEQFF	TGTGCCAGCAGCCAGACGACGAGCTCCTACAATGAGCAGTTCTTC
TRBV11-2	.	.	TRBJ2-2	CASSLDWQGYANTGELFF	TGTGCCAGCAGCTTAGACTGGCAGGGTTACGCGAACACCGGGGAGCTGTTTTTT
TRBV7-9	TRBD2	few	TRBJ2-7	CASSLGGLAGDSYEQYF	TGTGCCAGCAGCTTAGGGGGACTAGCGGGAGACTCCTACGAGCAGTACTTC
TRBV20-1	TRBD2	many	TRBJ2-2	CSAWGLAENTGELFF	TGCAGTGCTTGGGGACTAGCGGAGAACACCGGGGAGCTGTTTTTT
TRBV12-3/TRBV12-4	TRBD1	many	TRBJ2-7	CASSLGTGPYEQYF	TGTGCCAGCAGTTTGGGGACAGGGCCCTACGAGCAGTACTTC
TRBV14	.	few	TRBJ2-1	CASSQDLRRQGNNEQFF	TGTGCCAGCAGCCAAGATCTTCGCCGGCAGGGGAACAATGAGCAGTTCTTC
TRBV7-6	.	few	TRBJ1-4	CASSFGKANEKLFF	TGTGCCAGCAGCTTCGGGAAGGCTAATGAAAAACTGTTTTTT
TRBV9	.	.	TRBJ2-5	CASSVGGGQAETQYF	TGTGCCAGCAGCGTAGGGGGGGGGCAAGCAGAGACCCAGTACTTC
TRBV12-3/TRBV12-4	TRBD1	.	TRBJ2-7	CASSHRQGNYEQYF	TGTGCCAGCAGCCATCGACAGGGAAATTACGAGCAGTACTTC
TRBV30	.	few	TRBJ2-3	CALGLHHSTDTQYF	TGTGCCCTCGGACTTCATCACTCGACAGATACGCAGTATTTT
TRBV5-1	.	few	TRBJ2-5	CASAIGGGKETQYF	TGCGCCAGCGCCATAGGAGGAGGGAAAGAGACCCAGTACTTC
TRBV20-1	.	many	TRBJ2-5	CSASGQGIVTQYF	TGCAGTGCTAGCGGTCAGGGTATTGTTACCCAGTACTTC
TRBV30	TRBD1	.	TRBJ2-5	CAWTGQGGWETQYF	TGTGCCTGGACCGGACAGGGAGGATGGGAGACCCAGTACTTC
TRBV12-3/TRBV12-4	TRBD2	few	TRBJ2-1	CASSPGGGYIPRFF	TGTGCCAGCAGCCCCGGGGGGGGGTATATTCCTCGGTTCTTC
TRBV12-3/TRBV12-4	TRBD1	.	TRBJ2-3	CASSTPGTGHSDTQYF	TGTGCCAGCAGTACCCCCGGGACAGGCCACTCAGATACGCAGTATTTT
TRBV6-1	TRBD1	few	TRBJ2-1	CASSLGQGVGEQFF	TGTGCCAGCAGTCTAGGACAGGGGGTTGGCGAGCAGTTCTTC
TRBV24-1	TRBD1	.	TRBJ1-6	CATSRTGNSPLHF	TGTGCCACCAGTCGGACAGGAAATTCACCCCTCCACTTT
TRBV6-1	.	.	TRBJ1-1	CASETRGGIPPGAFF	TGTGCCAGCGAGACCCGGGGCGGCATCCCCCCCGGAGCTTTCTTT
TRBV24-1	.	many	TRBJ2-1	CATSDLGGYNEQFF	TGTGCCACCAGTGATTTGGGAGGGTACAATGAGCAGTTCTTC
TRBV7-2	TRBD1	few	TRBJ1-2	CASSLPGQLPNYGYTF	TGTGCCAGCAGCTTACCGGGACAGCTCCCTAACTATGGCTACACCTTC
TRBV11-2	.	.	TRBJ1-4	CASSSPTGSYPGSTNEKLFF	TGTGCCAGCAGCTCTCCCACAGGGTCTTATCCCGGTTCAACTAATGAAAAACTGTTTTTT
TRBV15	.	few	TRBJ2-3	CATSRGPWRREVPDTQYF	TGTGCCACCAGCAGAGGTCCCTGGAGGAGGGAGGTACCAGATACGCAGTATTTT
TRBV4-2	.	many	TRBJ2-7	CASSQVTGEQYF	TGTGCCAGCAGCCAAGTTACCGGCGAGCAGTACTTC
TRBV12-5	.	.	TRBJ1-5	CASGSSLGRPQHF	TGTGCTAGTGGTTCCTCGCTCGGCCGGCCCCAGCATTTT
TRBV24-1	TRBD2	few	TRBJ2-1	CATSDSWLAGYNEQFF	TGTGCCACCAGTGATTCGTGGCTAGCGGGGTACAATGAGCAGTTCTTC
TRBV9	.	.	TRBJ2-1	CASSVLGGEQFF	TGTGCCAGCAGCGTATTAGGGGGGGAGCAGTTCTTC
TRBV3-1	.	few	TRBJ1-1	CASSHSGGYTEAFF	TGTGCCAGCAGCCATTCCGGAGGGTACACTGAAGCTTTCTTT
TRBV30	.	.	TRBJ2-3	CAWSAYVEERTDTQYF	TGTGCCTGGAGCGCGTACGTGGAGGAGCGCACAGATACGCAGTATTTT
TRBV10-3	TRBD2	many	TRBJ2-3	CAISVGTSGSTDTQYF	TGTGCCATCAGTGTGGGGACTAGCGGTAGCACAGATACGCAGTATTTT
TRBV20-1	.	.	TRBJ2-5	CSAPQGALRETQYF	TGCAGTGCCCCCCAAGGGGCCCTGAGGGAGACCCAGTACTTC
TRBV29-1	.	many	TRBJ1-1	CSVAPGPSNTEAFF	TGCAGCGTAGCACCGGGGCCCTCAAACACTGAAGCTTTCTTT
TRBV24-1	.	.	TRBJ2-2	CATCPPTVPGTGELFF	TGTGCCACCTGCCCTCCGACGGTTCCGGGCACCGGGGAGCTGTTTTTT
TRBV30	.	few	TRBJ2-5	CAWSGQMQETQYF	TGTGCCTGGAGTGGACAGATGCAAGAGACCCAGTACTTC
TRBV19	.	.	TRBJ1-1	CASSTAAVPEAFF	TGTGCCAGTAGTACGGCCGCGGTGCCTGAAGCTTTCTTT
TRBV7-9	TRBD1	few	TRBJ2-3	CASSADRGPSTDTQYF	TGTGCCAGCAGCGCAGACAGGGGTCCCTCCACAGATACGCAGTATTTT
TRBV24-1	.	.	TRBJ2-2	CATSDQGGHASGELFF	TGTGCCACCAGTGATCAGGGGGGTCATGCGTCCGGGGAGCTGTTTTTT
TRBV11-2	TRBD2	.	TRBJ2-7	CASSDRTSGRARAIYEQYF	TGTGCCAGCAGCGACCGGACTAGCGGGAGGGCCAGGGCAATCTACGAGCAGTACTTC
TRBV12-3/TRBV12-4	TRBD1	few	TRBJ2-1	CASTNYGQGSEQFF	TGTGCCAGCACCAATTACGGACAGGGGAGTGAGCAGTTCTTC
TRBV6-5	.	.	TRBJ2-7	CASSYARTDYEQYF	TGTGCCAGCAGTTATGCCCGGACAGACTACGAGCAGTACTTC
TRBV5-5	.	.	TRBJ2-7	CASSLEVGFRGRDEQYF	TGTGCCAGCAGCTTGGAGGTCGGGTTCCGGGGCCGCGACGAGCAGTACTTC
TRBV20-1	.	few	TRBJ1-4	CSARPGRLNEKLFF	TGCAGTGCTAGACCGGGACGGCTTAATGAAAAACTGTTTTTT
TRBV12-3/TRBV12-4	TRBD1	few	TRBJ1-6	CASRAQDRGNSPLHF	TGTGCCAGCAGGGCGCAGGACAGGGGGAATTCACCCCTCCACTTT